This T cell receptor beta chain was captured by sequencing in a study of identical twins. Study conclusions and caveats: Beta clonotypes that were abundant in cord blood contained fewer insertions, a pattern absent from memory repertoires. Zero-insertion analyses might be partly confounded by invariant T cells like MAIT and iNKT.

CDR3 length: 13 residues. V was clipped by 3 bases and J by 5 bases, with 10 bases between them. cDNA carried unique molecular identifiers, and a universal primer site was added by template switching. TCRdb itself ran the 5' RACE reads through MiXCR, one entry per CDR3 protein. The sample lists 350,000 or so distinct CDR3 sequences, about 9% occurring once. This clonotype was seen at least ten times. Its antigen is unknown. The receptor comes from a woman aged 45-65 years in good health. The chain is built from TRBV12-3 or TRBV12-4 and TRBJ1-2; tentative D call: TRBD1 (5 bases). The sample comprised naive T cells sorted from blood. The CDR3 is CASSLQGGYGYTF. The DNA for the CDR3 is TGTGCCAGCAGTTTGCAGGGAGGTTATGGCTACACCTTC.